This entry is about one TCR beta chain. Its antigen remains unidentified. V lost 3 bases, J lost 2 bases, and 8 bases stayed unmatched. Germline values: CDR1 SGHVS, CDR2 FQNEAQ. The CDR3 length is 16 residues. TCRdb called the 5' RACE reads again in MiXCR, with one record for every CDR3 protein. Among tens of thousands of distinct CDR3 sequences listed, around 6.5% were seen once. This sample was included in a study of CD8 T cells in ankylosing spondylitis. The study, taken as a whole, reports: In ankylosing spondylitis blood, a motif of roughly eight highly homologous TCR beta variants appeared characteristic.

The J gene is TRBJ2-3, the V gene TRBV7-8; 7 bases are shared with TRBD1. This sequence originates from a male donor with ankylosing spondylitis. The sequenced material came from synovial fluid, either unsorted or a sorted T cell fraction (not recorded which). The CDR3 nucleotides read TGTGCCAGCAGCTTGAGAGAGGGGGCCTCCACAGATACGCAGTATTTT. This encodes CASSLREGASTDTQYF. The full variable domain, in which reference TRBV7-8 and TRBJ2-3 provide the parts outside the CDR3, is GAGVSQSPRYKVAKRGQDVALRCDPISGHVSLFWYQQALGQGPEFLTYFQNEAQLDKSGLPSDRFFAERPEGSVSTLKIQRTQQEDSAVYLCASSLREGASTDTQYFGPGTRLTVL.